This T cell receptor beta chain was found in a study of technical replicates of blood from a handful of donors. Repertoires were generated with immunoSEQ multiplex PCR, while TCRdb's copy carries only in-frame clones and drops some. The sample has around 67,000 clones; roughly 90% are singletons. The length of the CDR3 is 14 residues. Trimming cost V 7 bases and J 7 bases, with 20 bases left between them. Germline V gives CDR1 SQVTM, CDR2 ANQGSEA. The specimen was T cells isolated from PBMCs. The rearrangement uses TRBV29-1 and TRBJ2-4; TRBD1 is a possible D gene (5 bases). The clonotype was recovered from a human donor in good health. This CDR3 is CSAKPGYDVNIQYF. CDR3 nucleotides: TGCAGCGCCAAACCAGGGTATGATGTGAACATTCAGTACTTC.